The source of this TCR beta chain is a study of shared clonotypes between healthy human individuals. Turning to the study itself: Contributing individuals were a couple of females and three males aged 18 to 49. Whole-study results and caveats: Depth of sequencing was expected to influence donor clonotype sharing. Tissues were not sampled, only blood, and their repertoires likely differ.

Worth noting for this clone: Antigen: not known.

Trimming took off 4 bases at V and 6 bases at J, with 18 bases between the two ends. This CDR3 has 15 residues. Germline V lookup: CDR1 SGHNT, CDR2 YYREEE (reference sequence). Assay: immunoSEQ multiplex PCR; the TCRdb copy retains only in-frame clones and omits some. Of about 460,000 clones listed, more than 70% are singletons. This clonotype was obtained from a woman aged 40 to 50 in good health. Some clones in this sample may be carry-over from other donors' samples. Sequenced material: PBMCs. The chain is built from TRBV5-4 and TRBJ2-3; possibly TRBD1 for D (6 bases). The CDR3 nucleotides are TGTGCCAGCAGCCCCGACAGGTGGTCGGAGGATACGCAGTATTTT. The encoded protein is CASSPDRWSEDTQYF. Full variable domain (remainder filled in from reference TRBV5-4 and TRBJ2-3): ETGVTQSPTHLIKTRGQQVTLRCSSQSGHNTVSWYQQALGQGPQFIFQYYREEENGRGNFPPRFSGLQFPNYSSELNVNALELDDSALYLCASSPDRWSEDTQYFGPGTRLTVL.